The TCR beta chain described here comes from a study of cytomegalovirus exposure and HLA in healthy donors. The study's findings and limits: A later analysis, which compared TCR beta chains of equal frequency, found the HLA-associated ones more clonally expanded. The study listed roughly 160 cytomegalovirus-associated TCR beta chains. For presence/absence analyses, sequencing depth was assumed to be roughly uniform across donors. Analysis was carried out at a later point, and it linked a missense DCLRE1C variant to TCR beta V- and J-gene trimming.

The PCR made use of 60 Vbeta and 13 Jbeta primers. TCRdb keeps only in-frame clones here, not all; method: immunoSEQ multiplex PCR. The sample carries 100,000 to 150,000 clones, around 73% recorded once. In this sample, this clone turned up once. Its cognate antigen is unknown. CDR1 SGHTS and CDR2 YDEGEE come from the germline V gene. The V segment lost 5 bases and the J segment 5 bases; nucleotides outside the gene matches: 8. The length of the CDR3 is 14 residues. This TCR was recovered from a female donor in good health and CMV-seronegative. The V gene is TRBV5-8, the J gene TRBJ1-2, with TRBD1 matching 8 bases. Sequenced material: PBMCs. CDR3 protein: CASSHRTGRYGYTF. For the CDR3, the DNA is TGTGCCAGCAGTCACCGGACAGGGAGATATGGCTACACCTTC.